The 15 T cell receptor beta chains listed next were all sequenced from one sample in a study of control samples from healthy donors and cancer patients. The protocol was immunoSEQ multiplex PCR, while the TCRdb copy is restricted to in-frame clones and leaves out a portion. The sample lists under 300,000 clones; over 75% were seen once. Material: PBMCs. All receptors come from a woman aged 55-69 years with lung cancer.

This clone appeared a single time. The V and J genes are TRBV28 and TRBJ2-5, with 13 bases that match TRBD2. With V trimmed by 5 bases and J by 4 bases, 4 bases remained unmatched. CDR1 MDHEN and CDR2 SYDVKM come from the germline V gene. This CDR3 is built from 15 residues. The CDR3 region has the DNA TGTGCCAGCAGTGAACTAGCGGGAGGGGTAGAGACCCAGTACTTC. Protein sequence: CASSELAGGVETQYF.

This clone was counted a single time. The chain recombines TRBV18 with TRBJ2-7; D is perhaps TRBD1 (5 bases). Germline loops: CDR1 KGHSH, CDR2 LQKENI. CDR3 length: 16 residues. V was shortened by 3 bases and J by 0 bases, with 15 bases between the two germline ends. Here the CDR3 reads CASSPGQLLSSYEQYF. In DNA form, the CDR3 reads TGTGCCAGCTCACCGGGGCAGCTTCTGAGCTCCTACGAGCAGTACTTC.

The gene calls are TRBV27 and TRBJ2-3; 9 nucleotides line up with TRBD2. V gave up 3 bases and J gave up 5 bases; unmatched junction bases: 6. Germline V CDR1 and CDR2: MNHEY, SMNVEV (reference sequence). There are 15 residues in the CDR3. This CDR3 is CASSFGGGAVDTQYF. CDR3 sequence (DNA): TGTGCCAGCAGTTTTGGCGGGGGGGCAGTAGATACGCAGTATTTT.

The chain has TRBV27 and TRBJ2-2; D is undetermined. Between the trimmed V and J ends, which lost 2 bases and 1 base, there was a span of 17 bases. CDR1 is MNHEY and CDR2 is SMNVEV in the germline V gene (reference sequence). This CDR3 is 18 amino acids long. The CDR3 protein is CASSLEFGTTRNTGELFF. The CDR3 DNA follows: TGTGCCAGCAGTTTAGAATTCGGAACGACGCGGAACACCGGGGAGCTGTTTTTT.

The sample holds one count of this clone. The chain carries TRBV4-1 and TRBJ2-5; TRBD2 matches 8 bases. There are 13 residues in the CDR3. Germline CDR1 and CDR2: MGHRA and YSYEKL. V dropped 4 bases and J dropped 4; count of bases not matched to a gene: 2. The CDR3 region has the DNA TGCGCCAGCAGCCTTGGACTAGCAGAGACCCAGTACTTC. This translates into CASSLGLAETQYF.

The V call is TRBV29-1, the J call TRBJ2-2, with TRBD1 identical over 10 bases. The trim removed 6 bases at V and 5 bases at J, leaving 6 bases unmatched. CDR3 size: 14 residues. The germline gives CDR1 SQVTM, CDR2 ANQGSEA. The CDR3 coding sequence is TGCAGCGTGAGTGGACAGGGGGGAACCGGGGAGCTGTTTTTT. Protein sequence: CSVSGQGGTGELFF.

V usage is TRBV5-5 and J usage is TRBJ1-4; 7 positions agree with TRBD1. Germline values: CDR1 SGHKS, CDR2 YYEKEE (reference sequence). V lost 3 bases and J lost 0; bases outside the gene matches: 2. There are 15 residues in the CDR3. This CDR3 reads CASSWGQTTNEKLFF. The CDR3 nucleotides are TGTGCCAGCAGCTGGGGACAGACAACTAATGAAAAACTGTTTTTT.

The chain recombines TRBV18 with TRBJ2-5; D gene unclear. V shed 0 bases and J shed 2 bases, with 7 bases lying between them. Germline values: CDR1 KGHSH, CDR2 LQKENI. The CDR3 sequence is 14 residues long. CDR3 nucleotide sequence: TGTGCCAGCTCACCACCGAGCAGACAAGAGACCCAGTACTTC. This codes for CASSPPSRQETQYF.

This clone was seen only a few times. The CDR3 here is CASSSFDRAATEAFF. CDR3 sequence (DNA): TGTGCCAGCAGCTCGTTTGACAGGGCCGCCACTGAAGCTTTCTTT. The rearrangement links TRBV7-9 to TRBJ1-1; TRBD1 matches 7 bases. In germline, CDR1 is SEHNR, CDR2 FQNEAQ (reference sequence). This CDR3 is built from 15 residues. The ends lost 4 bases at V and 4 bases at J; junction bases unmatched: 9.

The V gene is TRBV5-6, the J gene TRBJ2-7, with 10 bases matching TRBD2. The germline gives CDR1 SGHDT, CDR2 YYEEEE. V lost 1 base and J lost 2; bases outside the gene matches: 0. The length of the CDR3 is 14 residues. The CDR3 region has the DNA TGTGCCAGCAGCTTGAGCGGGAGGGCCTACGAGCAGTACTTC. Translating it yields CASSLSGRAYEQYF.

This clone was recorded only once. The CDR3 protein is CAWSFWAGSNQPQHF. The DNA for the CDR3 is TGTGCCTGGAGTTTCTGGGCGGGTAGCAATCAGCCCCAGCATTTT. V gene TRBV30 combines with J gene TRBJ1-5, with D uncertain. Trimming removed 2 bases at V and 0 bases at J, with 11 bases between. The CDR3 runs to 15 residues. Germline values: CDR1 GTSNPN, CDR2 SVGIG (reference sequence). The whole variable domain, remainder taken from reference TRBV30 and TRBJ1-5, is SQTIHQWPATLVQPVGSPLSLECTVEGTSNPNLYWYRQAAGRGLQLLFYSVGIGQISSEVPQNLSASRPQDRQFILSSKKLLLSDSGFYLCAWSFWAGSNQPQHFGDGTRLSIL.

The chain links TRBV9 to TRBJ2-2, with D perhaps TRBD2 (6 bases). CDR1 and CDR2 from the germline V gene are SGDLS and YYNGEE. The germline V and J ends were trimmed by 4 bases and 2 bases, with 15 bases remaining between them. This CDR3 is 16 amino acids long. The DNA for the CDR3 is TGTGCCAGCAGCCCGAGAGGGACTGCAAACACCGGGGAGCTGTTTTTT. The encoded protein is CASSPRGTANTGELFF.

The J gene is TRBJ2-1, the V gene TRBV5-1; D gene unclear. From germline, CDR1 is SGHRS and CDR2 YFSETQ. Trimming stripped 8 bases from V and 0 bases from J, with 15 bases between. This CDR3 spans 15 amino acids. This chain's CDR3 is CARKIRDISYNEQFF. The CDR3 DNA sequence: TGCGCCAGGAAGATTAGGGATATCTCCTACAATGAGCAGTTCTTC.

The CDR3 protein is CATKTPRRVGSYEQYF. In nucleotides, the CDR3 is TGTGCCACCAAAACCCCACGGAGGGTAGGTTCCTACGAGCAGTACTTC. V gene TRBV28 combines with J gene TRBJ2-7; D might be TRBD2 (6 bases). Trimming cost V 10 bases and J 1 base, with 23 bases left between them. Germline V CDR1 and CDR2: MDHEN, SYDVKM. CDR3 length equals 16 residues.

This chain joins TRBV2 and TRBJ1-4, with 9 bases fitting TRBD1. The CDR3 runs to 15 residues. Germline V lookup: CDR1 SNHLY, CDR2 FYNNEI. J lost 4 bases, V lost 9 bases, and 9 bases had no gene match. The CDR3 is CASRVEGQGNEKLFF. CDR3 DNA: TGTGCCAGTAGGGTAGAGGGACAGGGTAATGAAAAACTGTTTTTT.